This passage covers 17 T cell receptor beta chains from one sample sequenced in a study of cytomegalovirus exposure and HLA in healthy donors. 60 Vbeta and 13 Jbeta primers were used in PCR. Sequenced by immunoSEQ multiplex PCR; TCRdb stores in-frame clones only, minus some. The sample has about 130,000 clones, about 80% seen once. Sequenced material: PBMCs. The receptor source for this set is a woman aged 40 to 50 in good health and CMV-seronegative.

This clone occurred a few times. The chain carries TRBV4-1 and TRBJ2-4; D gene uncertain. CDR3 length equals 11 residues. V was trimmed by 3 bases and J by 6 bases, leaving 3 bases between them. CDR1 and CDR2 from the germline V gene are MGHRA and YSYEKL. The CDR3 spells CASSQRNIQYF. The CDR3 bases are TGCGCCAGCAGCCAGAGAAACATTCAGTACTTC.

The rearrangement links TRBV28 to TRBJ2-7, with 10 positions matching TRBD2. Trimming removed 6 bases from V and 2 bases from J; junction bases left unmatched: 7. The CDR3 has 15 amino acids. Germline assignment: CDR1 MDHEN and CDR2 SYDVKM. DNA of the CDR3: TGTGCCAGCAGGGGGGGACTAGCGCCGACCTACGAGCAGTACTTC. This sequence encodes CASRGGLAPTYEQYF.

The J gene is TRBJ1-3, the V gene TRBV28; unclear D gene. CDR1 and CDR2 (germline): MDHEN, SYDVKM. The CDR3 totals 12 residues. Trimming took 3 bases from V and 8 from J, leaving 8 bases between them. CDR3 bases: TGTGCCAGCAGTTTGCGGGCGCACACCATATATTTT. Protein: CASSLRAHTIYF.

The chain has TRBV5-1 and TRBJ1-2; 9 bases align to TRBD1. Germline assignment: CDR1 SGHRS and CDR2 YFSETQ. After removal of 2 bases from V and 6 bases from J, the junction contained 5 bases not matched to a gene. The CDR3 covers 14 residues. DNA of the CDR3: TGCGCCAGCAGCTTTGACAGGGGGAAGGATGGCTACACCTTC. Translated: CASSFDRGKDGYTF.

This clone came up once. Different DNA sequences within this sample yield the same CDR3. V usage is TRBV27 and J usage is TRBJ1-1; TRBD1 is a possible D gene (5 bases). CDR1 MNHEY and CDR2 SMNVEV come from the germline V gene (reference sequence). V lost 6 bases to trimming and J lost 1 base, with 9 bases between them. This CDR3 is 13 amino acids long. The CDR3 nucleotides are TGTGCCAGCAGCCTCGGACAGAACACTGAAGCTTTCTTT. Residues: CASSLGQNTEAFF.

The chain uses TRBV6-1 and TRBJ1-1; the D gene is possibly TRBD1 (6 bases). The CDR3 consists of 14 residues. The V end lost 4 bases, the J end lost 8 bases, and 17 bases lay between the germline ends. Germline V CDR1 and CDR2: MNHNS, SASEGT. The CDR3 reads CASSAMGASGEAFF. The CDR3 nucleotides are TGTGCCAGCAGTGCAATGGGGGCTTCGGGCGAAGCTTTCTTT.

This chain uses TRBV4-2 with TRBJ1-2; D is ambiguous. Trimming removed 0 bases from V and 7 bases from J, with 24 bases in between. Germline CDR1 is LGHNA and CDR2 is YNFKEQ. This CDR3 comprises 18 residues. The CDR3 sequence is CASSQDGLSIGDKGGYTF. The CDR3 DNA reads TGTGCCAGCAGCCAAGATGGACTGTCGATTGGTGACAAAGGTGGCTACACCTTC.

The genes are TRBV5-4 and TRBJ2-5; TRBD1 aligns across 7 bases. Trimming removed 0 bases from V and 2 bases from J; junction bases left unmatched: 4. The CDR3 consists of 15 residues. The germline gives CDR1 SGHNT, CDR2 YYREEE (reference sequence). The CDR3 reads CASSLGQGRQETQYF. CDR3 bases: TGTGCCAGCAGCTTGGGACAGGGAAGGCAAGAGACCCAGTACTTC. The full variable domain, completed using reference TRBV5-4 and TRBJ2-5, is ETGVTQSPTHLIKTRGQQVTLRCSSQSGHNTVSWYQQALGQGPQFIFQYYREEENGRGNFPPRFSGLQFPNYSSELNVNALELDDSALYLCASSLGQGRQETQYFGPGTRLLVL.

Regarding this clone: The identical CDR3 is also encoded by other nucleotide sequences in the sample. The chain employs TRBV29-1 and TRBJ1-1, with D unresolved. This CDR3 contains 11 residues. In germline, CDR1 is SQVTM, CDR2 ANQGSEA. Trimming took 4 bases from V and 0 from J, leaving 3 bases between them. The CDR3 nucleotides are TGCAGCGTTGCGGTGAACACTGAAGCTTTCTTT. As protein: CSVAVNTEAFF.

The V and J genes are TRBV9 and TRBJ2-6; D is unresolved. Germline V gives CDR1 SGDLS, CDR2 YYNGEE. The CDR3 runs 15 residues. Trimming removed 4 bases from V and 0 bases from J, with 8 bases in between. The CDR3 loop reads CASSPLLSGANVLTF. The CDR3 nucleotides read TGTGCCAGCAGCCCCCTCCTCTCTGGGGCCAACGTCCTGACTTTC.

The gene calls are TRBV10-3 and TRBJ2-1; 7 nucleotides line up with TRBD2. The V segment lost 3 bases and the J segment 4 bases; nucleotides outside the gene matches: 6. CDR1 and CDR2 (germline): ENHRY, SYGVKD. This CDR3 spans 15 amino acids. The CDR3 bases are TGTGCCATCAGTGAAATCCTAGCGGATTACAATGAGCAGTTCTTC. It is translated as CAISEILADYNEQFF.

The rearrangement uses TRBV7-9 and TRBJ2-7; 9 bases agree with TRBD1. CDR3 size: 14 residues. V dropped 5 bases and J dropped 6; count of bases not matched to a gene: 8. Germline CDR1 and CDR2: SEHNR and FQNEAQ (reference sequence). CDR3 protein: CASSPRTGESEQYF. CDR3 coding DNA: TGTGCCAGCAGCCCAAGGACAGGGGAAAGCGAGCAGTACTTC.

About this clone itself: In this CDR3 the conserved last residue, phenylalanine or tryptophan, is missing, so a read error is likely. The chain recombines TRBV6-4 with TRBJ1-2; maybe TRBD1 (6 bases). Trimming pared 4 bases from V and 7 bases from J, leaving 13 bases between. This CDR3 contains 13 residues. The germline gives CDR1 MRHNA, CDR2 SNTAGT. The CDR3, as DNA: TGTGCCAGCAGTGGACCGGGGGGCCGTGGCTACACCTCC. It is translated as CASSGPGGRGYTS.

The V gene is TRBV4-3, the J gene TRBJ1-6, with 8 nucleotides matching TRBD1. Germline V lookup: CDR1 LGHNA, CDR2 YSLEER. The CDR3 runs 15 residues. V lost 3 bases and J lost 7; bases outside the gene matches: 5. CDR3 amino acids: CASSHSTGENSPLHF. CDR3 nucleotides: TGCGCCAGCAGCCATTCGACAGGGGAAAATTCACCCCTCCACTTT.

Only a few counts were recorded for this clone. V gene TRBV5-6 combines with J gene TRBJ1-1, with D hard to call. The CDR3 extends over 12 amino acids. The V end was cut by 9 bases, the J end by 2 bases, with 11 bases between. The V gene's germline CDR1 is SGHDT and CDR2 YYEEEE. For the CDR3, the DNA is TGTGCCACGGGATCCTACAACACTGAAGCTTTCTTT. This codes for CATGSYNTEAFF. Looking up the rest from reference TRBV5-6 and TRBJ1-1 gives the full variable domain: DAGVTQSPTHLIKTRGQQVTLRCSPKSGHDTVSWYQQALGQGPQFIFQYYEEEERQRGNFPDRFSGHQFPNYSSELNVNALLLGDSALYLCATGSYNTEAFFGQGTRLTVV.

This chain connects TRBV9 to TRBJ2-5; 8 bases align to TRBD1. The CDR3 consists of 19 residues. V shed 2 bases and J 2 bases; nucleotides not matched to a gene: 17. CDR1 is SGDLS and CDR2 is YYNGEE in the germline V gene. DNA of the CDR3: TGTGCCAGCAGCGTGTTTACAGGGGGATTGCCCGTTAAGCAAGAGACCCAGTACTTC. Translation gives CASSVFTGGLPVKQETQYF.

The chain employs TRBV6-6 and TRBJ2-7; D perhaps matches TRBD1 (6 bases). Germline V gene lookup returns CDR1 MNHNY and CDR2 SVGAGI (reference sequence). Trimming cost V 2 bases and J 3 bases, with 17 bases left between them. This CDR3 has 16 amino acids. The CDR3 DNA follows: TGTGCCAGCAGTTACCCTAAACAGGGATTCATCTACGAGCAGTACTTC. Translating it yields CASSYPKQGFIYEQYF.